This T cell receptor (beta chain) comes out of a study of T-cell memory formation after mild COVID-19. A few counts support this clonotype. Antigen: not known. Study findings and constraints: Clones from the second wave (peaking day 37) had unconfirmed SARS-CoV-2 specificity.

V shed 6 bases and J shed 6 bases, with 17 bases lying between them. In germline, CDR1 is MRHNA, CDR2 SNTAGT. The CDR3 totals 14 residues. Via MiXCR, TCRdb re-called the 5' RACE reads, giving one row per CDR3 protein. Counted here are some 300,000 distinct CDR3 sequences, roughly 20% occurring once; the ten biggest clones make up 21%. The clonotype originates from a man younger than 30 who had mild COVID-19 (a few samples of this study predate the infection). Cell type and time point are not known. The chain is built from TRBV6-4 and TRBJ1-2; a possible D gene is TRBD1 (5 bases). The specimen sequenced was PBMCs or a T cell subset sorted from them (not recorded which). CDR3 loop: CASSDTQEGNGYTF. The CDR3 coding sequence is TGTGCCAGCAGCGACACACAGGAAGGGAATGGCTACACCTTC.